This TCR beta chain is from a study of T-cell reconstitution after alpha-beta-depleted transplantation in children. Unique molecular identifiers were used to barcode this TCRbeta library. TCRdb reprocessed the PCR reads via MiXCR and lists one record per CDR3 protein. The table records nearly 400,000 distinct CDR3 sequences, roughly 20% of them present only once. Looked up from germline, CDR1 is SGHVS and CDR2 is FQNEAQ. Germline trimming cut 5 bases from V and 6 bases from J; bases unmatched to any gene: 8. The CDR3 is made up of 14 amino acids. The input for sequencing was PBMCs from the stem cell graft donor, taken from the stem cell graft. This chain links TRBV7-8 with TRBJ2-3; 7 bases align to TRBD1. The clonotype comes from a human donor who donated a stem cell graft to a child with acute myeloid leukemia. The CDR3 loop reads CASSPGTAQDTQYF. DNA for the CDR3: TGTGCCAGCAGCCCTGGGACAGCCCAGGATACGCAGTATTTT. The full variable domain, its missing parts supplied by reference TRBV7-8 and TRBJ2-3, is GAGVSQSPRYKVAKRGQDVALRCDPISGHVSLFWYQQALGQGPEFLTYFQNEAQLDKSGLPSDRFFAERPEGSVSTLKIQRTQQEDSAVYLCASSPGTAQDTQYFGPGTRLTVL.